These 2 T cell receptor beta chains were all obtained from the same sample, sequenced in a study of OX40 agonist ivuxolimab in advanced cancers. Libraries were prepared by immunoSEQ multiplex PCR; TCRdb keeps only in-frame clonotypes and omits some of them. The table has some 80,000 clones, around nine tenths seen once. The material sequenced was CD4+ or CD8+ T cells sorted from blood, taken in a trial of the OX40 agonist ivuxolimab. The receptors here all came from an adult with an advanced solid tumor such as melanoma, head and neck, liver or kidney cancer.

The V call is TRBV28, the J call TRBJ1-2, with 8 positions matching TRBD1. J was trimmed by 8 bases and V by 5 bases; bases with no gene match: 10. CDR3 length: 14 residues. Germline CDR1 MDHEN, CDR2 SYDVKM. CDR3 residues: CASSPGQGAWGYTF. DNA for the CDR3: TGTGCCAGCAGTCCCGGGCAGGGGGCGTGGGGCTACACCTTC.

The V call is TRBV15, the J call TRBJ2-3; 13 nucleotides line up with TRBD2. Germline V gives CDR1 LNHNV, CDR2 YYDKDF (reference sequence). The J segment lost 1 base and the V segment lost 1 base, leaving 14 bases of the junction unmatched. The CDR3 totals 21 residues. The CDR3 DNA is TGTGCCACCAGCAGAGGCCTCGTACTAGCGGGGGGGCGGGTAGGCACAGATACGCAGTATTTT. It is translated as CATSRGLVLAGGRVGTDTQYF.